This T cell receptor (beta chain) was sequenced during a study of T cell responses to AZD1222 COVID-19 vaccine. Findings of the study overall: CD4 TCRs covered the whole spike, strongest at regions 160-218 and 743-854. Only a handful of AZD1222 recipients tested seropositive at baseline.

V was clipped by 4 bases and J by 7 bases, with 17 bases between them. This CDR3 contains 16 residues. CDR1 is SGHVS, CDR2 FQNEAQ, per germline. Here immunoSEQ multiplex PCR was the method, and the copy in TCRdb shows in-frame clones only, minus some. The sample contains about 72,000 clones, roughly nine tenths of which appear only once. The analysis combined second doses at about 4 or about 12 weeks. Concerning this clone itself: Its antigen is undetermined.

Here the sequenced sample was peripheral blood, taken 28 days after the second AZD1222 dose. The chain is built from TRBV7-8 and TRBJ1-6, with D possibly matching TRBD1 (6 bases). This clonotype was obtained from an adult who received the AZD1222 COVID-19 vaccine. As DNA, the CDR3 is TGTGCCAGCAGCTCCTCCGGAGGGGGGAACAATTCACCCCTCCACTTT. Its translation: CASSSSGGGNNSPLHF.